The 23 T cell receptor beta chains reported below all come from one sample, sequenced in a study of T cell responses to AZD1222 COVID-19 vaccine. TCRdb's copy holds only in-frame clones and misses some; the assay was immunoSEQ multiplex PCR. The data show about 97,000 clones, 70% to 90% seen once. Material: peripheral blood, obtained on day 0 of AZD1222 vaccination. These TCRs come from an adult in good health.

V is TRBV11-2 and J is TRBJ2-7, with D unclear. The CDR3 has 15 amino acids. CDR1 is SGHAT and CDR2 is FQNNGV in the germline V gene. Trimming removed 1 base at V and 6 bases at J, with 16 bases between. This chain's CDR3 is CASSLGVGKKSEQYF. The CDR3 region has the DNA TGTGCCAGCAGCTTAGGTGTAGGGAAAAAAAGCGAGCAGTACTTC.

CDR3 sequence: CASSPGPPTEAFF. DNA of the CDR3: TGCGCCAGCAGCCCCGGGCCTCCGACTGAAGCTTTCTTT. This rearrangement joins TRBV4-1 to TRBJ1-1; no clear D. This CDR3 comprises 13 residues. Germline values: CDR1 MGHRA, CDR2 YSYEKL. V lost 4 bases, J lost 5 bases, and 11 bases lay in between.

The V and J genes are TRBV11-3 and TRBJ1-2, with TRBD1 matching 10 bases. The CDR3 covers 14 residues. V lost 5 bases and J lost 6; bases outside the gene matches: 6. CDR1 and CDR2 (germline): SGHNT, YENEEA. The CDR3 nucleotides read TGTGCCAGCAGCCCCCGGACAGGGGGTGATGGCTACACCTTC. Its protein is CASSPRTGGDGYTF.

The chain employs TRBV30 and TRBJ1-2; D may be TRBD1 (6 bases). Germline values: CDR1 GTSNPN, CDR2 SVGIG (reference sequence). The CDR3 extends over 13 amino acids. V lost 0 bases and J lost 7, with 12 bases in between. CDR3 nucleotides: TGTGCCTGGAGTGTACAGGGTCTCAGTGGCTACACCTTC. This translates into CAWSVQGLSGYTF.

The gene calls are TRBV18 and TRBJ2-3, with 8 bases matching TRBD1. The germline CDR1 and CDR2 sequences are KGHSH and LQKENI. J was trimmed by 5 bases and V by 2 bases; bases with no gene match: 6. The CDR3 spans 15 residues. For the CDR3, the DNA is TGTGCCAGCTCACCAAGCACAGGGGGTGTAGATACGCAGTATTTT. Amino acid sequence: CASSPSTGGVDTQYF. The entire variable domain, with the rest obtained from reference TRBV18 and TRBJ2-3, is as follows: NAGVMQNPRHLVRRRGQEARLRCSPMKGHSHVYWYRQLPEEGLKFMVYLQKENIIDESGMPKERFSAEFPKEGPSILRIQQVVRGDSAAYFCASSPSTGGVDTQYFGPGTRLTVL.

V and J are TRBV30 and TRBJ2-2; maybe TRBD2 (7 bases). This CDR3 has 13 residues. Germline V CDR1 and CDR2: GTSNPN, SVGIG (reference sequence). Trimming took off 3 bases at V and 7 bases at J, with 12 bases between the two ends. The DNA for the CDR3 is TGTGCCTGGAGACGGGGGGCCGGCGGGGAGCTGTTTTTT. Translation: CAWRRGAGGELFF.

J is TRBJ1-3 and V is TRBV7-2; 7 positions match TRBD1. Germline V gene data show CDR1 as SGHTA and CDR2 as FQGNSA. Trimming cost V 5 bases and J 4 bases; bases outside gene matches: 2. The CDR3 extends over 13 amino acids. Here the CDR3 reads CASSTTGGNTIYF. The CDR3 DNA is TGTGCCAGCAGCACGACAGGGGGAAACACCATATATTTT.

The chain employs TRBV6-5 and TRBJ1-1, with a possible D match to TRBD1 (6 bases). Trimming stripped 6 bases from V and 6 bases from J, with 17 bases between. From germline, CDR1 is MNHEY and CDR2 SVGAGI. This CDR3 contains 14 residues. This CDR3 reads CASRAGEATAEAFF. CDR3 nucleotide sequence: TGTGCCAGCAGGGCAGGGGAAGCTACCGCTGAAGCTTTCTTT.

This chain links TRBV15 with TRBJ2-7; 9 bases are a match to TRBD2. The CDR3 length is 14 residues. Germline CDR1 is LNHNV and CDR2 is YYDKDF (reference sequence). V was pared by 5 bases and J by 2 bases, with 4 bases of the junction left unmatched. Written as DNA, the CDR3 is TGTGCCACCAGCGGAAGCGGGGGGCCCTACGAGCAGTACTTC. Its translation is CATSGSGGPYEQYF.

This rearrangement joins TRBV29-1 to TRBJ1-1, with 10 bases fitting TRBD1. Germline CDR1 and CDR2: SQVTM and ANQGSEA. The V segment lost 6 bases and the J segment 9 bases; nucleotides outside the gene matches: 7. The CDR3 loop spans 12 amino acids. The CDR3 loop reads CSVVPGQGQAFF. CDR3 sequence (DNA): TGCAGCGTCGTCCCGGGACAGGGGCAAGCTTTCTTT.

This chain connects TRBV15 to TRBJ1-5, with no clear D. The CDR3 is 15 residues long. V lost 1 base and J 4 bases, leaving 11 bases between the germline ends. Germline V gene sequence: CDR1 LNHNV, CDR2 YYDKDF (reference sequence). Written as DNA, the CDR3 is TGTGCCACCAGCAGAGGAGCAGTCCGGAATCAGCCCCAGCATTTT. Translation gives CATSRGAVRNQPQHF.

The chain combines TRBV9 with TRBJ1-2, with TRBD1 identical over 9 bases. Germline assignment: CDR1 SGDLS and CDR2 YYNGEE. CDR3 length: 17 residues. V was pared by 0 bases and J by 5 bases, with 11 bases of the junction left unmatched. The DNA of the CDR3 is TGTGCCAGCAGCGTAGCTACCGGGACAGGGCTGGGGTATGGCTACACCTTC. It yields the protein CASSVATGTGLGYGYTF.

In this sample, this clone turned up once. The chain carries TRBV3-1 (or the pseudogene TRBV3-2) and TRBJ2-2; 8 bases map to TRBD2. Germline CDR1 reads LGHDT; CDR2 reads YNNKEL (reference sequence). This CDR3 is built from 16 residues. Germline trimming cut 4 bases from V and 3 bases from J; bases unmatched to any gene: 7. DNA of the CDR3: TGTGCCAGCAGCCGCCTCGGGGGGGCCGACACCGGGGAGCTGTTTTTT. This encodes CASSRLGGADTGELFF.

The gene calls are TRBV5-1 and TRBJ2-2, with 9 bases lining up with TRBD2. The J segment lost 3 bases and the V segment lost 4 bases, leaving 7 bases of the junction unmatched. Germline CDR1 is SGHRS and CDR2 is YFSETQ. CDR3 length equals 16 residues. CDR3 region: CASSQHRTSDTGELFF. The CDR3 nucleotides read TGCGCCAGCAGCCAACACAGGACTAGCGACACCGGGGAGCTGTTTTTT.

This clone was recorded once. The chain links TRBV30 to TRBJ1-1; D gene unclear. Trimming took off 0 bases at V and 1 base at J, with 12 bases between the two ends. Germline V CDR1 and CDR2: GTSNPN, SVGIG (reference sequence). The CDR3 sequence is 15 residues long. The CDR3: CAWSVLGWENTEAFF. CDR3 nucleotides: TGTGCCTGGAGTGTACTAGGGTGGGAGAACACTGAAGCTTTCTTT.

The chain couples TRBV28 to TRBJ2-1, with 10 bases lining up with TRBD2. CDR3 length: 17 residues. CDR1 is MDHEN and CDR2 is SYDVKM in the germline V gene. J lost 1 base, V lost 4 bases, and 7 bases had no gene match. In DNA, the CDR3 is TGTGCCAGCAGTTGGGGTAGCGGGGGGCTTTCCTACAATGAGCAGTTCTTC. The encoded protein is CASSWGSGGLSYNEQFF.

This chain connects TRBV6-5 to TRBJ2-1; no firm D call. This CDR3 is 14 amino acids long. The V end lost 7 bases, the J end lost 5 bases, and 15 bases lay between the germline ends. Germline V gene sequence: CDR1 MNHEY, CDR2 SVGAGI. DNA for the CDR3: TGTGCCAGCATGAGGAGAGTTAACAACAATGAGCAGTTCTTC. Its translation is CASMRRVNNNEQFF.

The chain employs TRBV6-4 and TRBJ2-6, with D perhaps TRBD1 (6 bases). The CDR3 extends over 17 amino acids. Germline CDR1 reads MRHNA; CDR2 reads SNTAGT. V lost 2 bases to trimming and J lost 0 bases, with 11 bases between them. The CDR3 coding sequence is TGTGCCAGCAGTGACACAAACAGGGCCTCTGGGGCCAACGTCCTGACTTTC. Amino acids: CASSDTNRASGANVLTF.

This chain joins TRBV30 and TRBJ2-1; TRBD1 is a possible D gene (5 bases). CDR1 and CDR2 from the germline V gene are GTSNPN and SVGIG (reference sequence). Between the trimmed V and J ends, which lost 0 bases and 3 bases, there was a span of 21 bases. The CDR3 runs to 18 residues. DNA for the CDR3: TGTGCCTGGAGTGTACGCCGTTTGAGGACACAAAACTACAATGAGCAGTTCTTC. Encoded protein: CAWSVRRLRTQNYNEQFF.

The genes are TRBV19 and TRBJ1-1; D is unresolved. This CDR3 region has 14 residues. From germline, CDR1 is LNHDA and CDR2 SQIVND (reference sequence). Trimming removed 2 bases at V and 3 bases at J, with 10 bases between. CDR3: CASSISGEYTEAFF. The CDR3 DNA follows: TGTGCCAGTAGTATAAGTGGGGAGTACACTGAAGCTTTCTTT. Drawing the rest from reference TRBV19 and TRBJ1-1, the complete variable domain is DGGITQSPKYLFRKEGQNVTLSCEQNLNHDAMYWYRQDPGQGLRLIYYSQIVNDFQKGDIAEGYSVSREKKESFPLTVTSAQKNPTAFYLCASSISGEYTEAFFGQGTRLTVV.

The J gene is TRBJ1-4, the V gene TRBV28; possible D gene TRBD1, 5 bases. Trimming removed 3 bases from V and 12 bases from J, with 20 bases in between. Germline V gene data show CDR1 as MDHEN and CDR2 as SYDVKM. The CDR3 has 15 amino acids. The CDR3 DNA reads TGTGCCAGCAGTTTTAGGGGAGGACGGCGGATGGAACTGTTTTTT. Translation: CASSFRGGRRMELFF.

The chain couples TRBV18 to TRBJ2-1; D is possibly TRBD2 (7 bases). Germline V lookup: CDR1 KGHSH, CDR2 LQKENI. Trimming left V 0 bases short and J 3 bases short, with 12 bases between. The CDR3 length is 16 residues. CDR3 region: CASSPPEGGIYNEQFF. CDR3 sequence (DNA): TGTGCCAGCTCACCACCTGAGGGGGGGATCTACAATGAGCAGTTCTTC.

The chain recombines TRBV2 with TRBJ2-7, with D possibly TRBD1 on 6 matching bases. Trimming cost V 6 bases and J 0 bases, with 15 bases left between them. This CDR3 region has 15 residues. Germline assignment: CDR1 SNHLY and CDR2 FYNNEI. The CDR3 is CASSERQASSYEQYF. The CDR3, as DNA: TGTGCCAGCAGCGAAAGACAGGCGAGCTCCTACGAGCAGTACTTC.